The entry that follows covers one TCR beta chain sequence. CDR3 length: 15 amino acids. V lost 7 bases and J 1 base, leaving 16 bases between the germline ends. Germline CDR1 reads LNHDA; CDR2 reads SQIVND (reference sequence). The data are from a study of blood T cell repertoires in COVID-19. Sequencing was performed with immunoSEQ multiplex PCR; in TCRdb, only in-frame clones are kept and a portion is missing. In the table there are 120,000 or so clones, around 80% of which are singletons. V and J are TRBV19 and TRBJ1-1; maybe TRBD1 (6 bases). Sequencing used peripheral blood. The sequence derives from a man aged 30 to 39 with COVID-19, enrolled during active disease. The CDR3 DNA reads TGTGCCAGTAATACCCGGACACAGGGGAACACTGAAGCTTTCTTT. This codes for CASNTRTQGNTEAFF.